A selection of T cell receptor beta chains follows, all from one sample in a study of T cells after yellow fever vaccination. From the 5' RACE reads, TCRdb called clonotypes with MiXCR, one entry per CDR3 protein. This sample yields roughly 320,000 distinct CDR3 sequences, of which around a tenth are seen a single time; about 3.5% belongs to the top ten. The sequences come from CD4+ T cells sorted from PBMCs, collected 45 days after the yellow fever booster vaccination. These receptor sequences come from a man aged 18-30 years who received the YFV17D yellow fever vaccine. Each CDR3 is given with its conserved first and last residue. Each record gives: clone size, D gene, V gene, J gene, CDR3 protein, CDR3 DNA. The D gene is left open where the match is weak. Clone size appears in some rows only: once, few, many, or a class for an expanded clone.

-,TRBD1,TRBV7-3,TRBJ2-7,CASSSSGTEIGEQYF,TGTGCCAGCAGCTCGTCCGGGACAGAGATCGGAGAGCAGTACTTC
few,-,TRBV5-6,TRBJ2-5,CASSAQGQETQYF,TGTGCCAGCAGCGCACAGGGACAAGAGACCCAGTACTTC
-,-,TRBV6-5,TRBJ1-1,CASTPTYSRRTAFF,TGTGCCAGCACCCCTACATACTCGAGACGGACAGCTTTCTTT
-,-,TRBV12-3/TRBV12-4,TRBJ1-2,CATSTGGANYGYTF,TGTGCCACCTCGACGGGGGGGGCTAACTATGGCTACACCTTC
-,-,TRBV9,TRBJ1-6,CASSSDQSLRPLHF,TGTGCCAGCAGCTCCGATCAGAGTCTACGCCCCCTCCACTTT
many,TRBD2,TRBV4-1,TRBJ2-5,CASSLLRAGGKETQYF,TGCGCCAGCAGCCTACTTCGAGCGGGGGGGAAGGAGACCCAGTACTTC
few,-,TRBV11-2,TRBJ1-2,CASSLGRSVLSGYTF,TGTGCCAGCAGCTTAGGACGGAGCGTTCTTTCGGGCTACACCTTC
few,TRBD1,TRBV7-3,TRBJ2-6,CASSFGGQGANVLTF,TGTGCCAGCAGCTTTGGGGGACAGGGGGCCAACGTCCTGACTTTC
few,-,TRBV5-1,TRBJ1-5,CASRKGDVSNQPQHF,TGCGCCAGCAGGAAAGGGGATGTTAGCAATCAGCCCCAGCATTTT
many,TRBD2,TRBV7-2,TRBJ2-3,CASSGQGLAGGDTQYF,TGTGCCAGCAGCGGCCAGGGACTAGCGGGGGGGGATACGCAGTATTTT
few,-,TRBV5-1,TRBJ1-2,CASSGRPGALGYTF,TGCGCCAGCAGCGGACGTCCAGGGGCGCTTGGCTACACCTTC
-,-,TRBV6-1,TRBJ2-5,CASSEMQQETQYF,TGTGCCAGCAGTGAAATGCAACAAGAGACCCAGTACTTC
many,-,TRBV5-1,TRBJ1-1,CASSLGTTVNTEAFF,TGCGCCAGCAGCTTGGGAACCACAGTGAACACTGAAGCTTTCTTT
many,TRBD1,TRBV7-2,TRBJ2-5,CASSRDRGQETQYF,TGTGCCAGCAGCCGGGACAGGGGGCAAGAGACCCAGTACTTC
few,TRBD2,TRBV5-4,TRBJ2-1,CASSFGSGGALYNEQFF,TGTGCCAGCAGCTTTGGTAGCGGGGGGGCCCTCTACAATGAGCAGTTCTTC
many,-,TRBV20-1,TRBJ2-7,CSASLPGSTYEQYF,TGCAGTGCTAGTCTCCCGGGGTCTACCTACGAGCAGTACTTC
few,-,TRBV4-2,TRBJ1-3,CASSQVTTAGNTIYF,TGTGCCAGCAGCCAAGTAACCACGGCTGGAAACACCATATATTTT
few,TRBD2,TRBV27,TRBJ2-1,CASSLRGGSHYNEQFF,TGTGCCAGCAGTTTGCGGGGGGGTTCTCACTACAATGAGCAGTTCTTC
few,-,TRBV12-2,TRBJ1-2,CASRARLRGRDPYGYTF,TGTGCAAGTCGCGCCCGACTTAGGGGGCGAGACCCCTATGGCTACACCTTC
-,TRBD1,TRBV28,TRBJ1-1,CASSFSGQGENTEAFF,TGTGCCAGCAGTTTTTCGGGACAGGGGGAGAACACTGAAGCTTTCTTT
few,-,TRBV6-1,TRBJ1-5,CASSGTAYQPQHF,TGTGCCAGCAGTGGGACAGCCTATCAGCCCCAGCATTTT
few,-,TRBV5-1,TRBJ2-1,CASRPGTASYNEQFF,TGCGCCAGCAGACCCGGGACCGCGTCCTACAATGAGCAGTTCTTC
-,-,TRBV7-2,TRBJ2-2,CASSPSIWTNTGELFF,TGTGCCAGCAGCCCGTCGATTTGGACGAACACCGGGGAGCTGTTTTTT
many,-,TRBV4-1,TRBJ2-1,CASSPKSPAGSEQFF,TGCGCCAGCAGCCCCAAGAGCCCGGCGGGAAGCGAGCAGTTCTTC
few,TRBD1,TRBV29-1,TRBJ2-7,CSVRGQALEQYF,TGCAGCGTGCGGGGACAGGCCCTCGAGCAGTACTTC
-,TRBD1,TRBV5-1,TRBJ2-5,CASYPSGGGETQYF,TGCGCCAGCTATCCCTCAGGGGGCGGGGAGACCCAGTACTTC
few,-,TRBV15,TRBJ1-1,CATSRDRGVGYTEAFF,TGTGCCACCAGCAGAGATAGGGGTGTGGGTTACACTGAAGCTTTCTTT
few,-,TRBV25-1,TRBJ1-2,CASSEGGLGYTF,TGTGCCAGCAGTGAAGGCGGGCTGGGCTACACCTTC
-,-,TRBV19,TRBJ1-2,CASSHRTAYGYTF,TGTGCCAGTAGTCACCGGACAGCCTATGGCTACACCTTC
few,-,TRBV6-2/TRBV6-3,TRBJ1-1,CASSYQQGTEAFF,TGTGCCAGCAGTTACCAACAGGGAACTGAAGCTTTCTTT
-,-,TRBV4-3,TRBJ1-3,CASSQDGFSGNTIYF,TGCGCCAGCAGCCAGGACGGTTTCTCTGGAAACACCATATATTTT
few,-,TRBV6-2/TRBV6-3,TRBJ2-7,CASSYLPGYEQYF,TGTGCCAGCAGTTACCTCCCGGGCTACGAGCAGTACTTC
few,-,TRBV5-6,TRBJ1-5,CASSALQGQPQHF,TGTGCCAGCAGCGCCCTACAGGGCCAGCCCCAGCATTTT
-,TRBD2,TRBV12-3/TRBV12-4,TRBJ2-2,CASSIARAGVNTGELFF,TGTGCCAGCTCTATCGCCCGAGCGGGGGTGAACACCGGGGAGCTGTTTTTT